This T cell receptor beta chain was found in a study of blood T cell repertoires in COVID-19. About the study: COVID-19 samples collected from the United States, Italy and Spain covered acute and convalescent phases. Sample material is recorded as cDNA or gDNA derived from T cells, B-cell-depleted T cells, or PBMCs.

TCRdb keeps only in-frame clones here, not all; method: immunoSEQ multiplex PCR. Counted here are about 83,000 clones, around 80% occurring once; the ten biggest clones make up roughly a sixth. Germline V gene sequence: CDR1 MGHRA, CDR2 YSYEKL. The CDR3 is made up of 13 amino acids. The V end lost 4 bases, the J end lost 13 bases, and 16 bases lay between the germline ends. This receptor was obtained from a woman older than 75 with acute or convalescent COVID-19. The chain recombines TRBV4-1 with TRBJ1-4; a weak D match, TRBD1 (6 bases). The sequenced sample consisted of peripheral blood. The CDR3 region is CASSPPRADRLFF. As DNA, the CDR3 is TGCGCCAGCAGCCCGCCCCGTGCGGACAGACTGTTTTTT.